What follows describes a single TCR beta chain. CDR3 length: 16 amino acids. Per germline, CDR1 MDHEN and CDR2 SYDVKM. The V segment lost 6 bases and the J segment 0 bases; nucleotides outside the gene matches: 4. Participants, 18 to 89 years old, spanned around 26 US areas. Within 2 weeks before study entry, exposed participants met a COVID-19 case. Only in-frame clones appear in the TCRdb table, and some are missing; sequencing was by immunoSEQ multiplex PCR. Of 350,000 to 500,000 clones listed, about 88% are singletons. The sample belongs to a study of blood T cell repertoires in COVID-19. Study information: Some COVID-19 samples were acute and others convalescent; all came from the United States, Italy and Spain. T cells, B-cell-depleted T cells, or PBMCs provided the cDNA or gDNA that served as material.

The origin of this receptor is a woman aged 18-35 years who had been exposed to COVID-19. Sequenced material: PBMCs or T cells enriched from blood (not recorded which). The V and J genes are TRBV28 and TRBJ2-7, with TRBD2 matching over 14 bases. CDR3 sequence (DNA): TGTGCCAGCAGAAGACTAGCGGGAGGGGGCTCCTACGAGCAGTACTTC. Translating gives CASRRLAGGGSYEQYF.